Below, one TCR beta chain is given with its context. Its antigen remains unknown. Study outcomes and limitations: The larger cohort examined one V-J beta rearrangement, not whole repertoires.

One entry per CDR3 protein, called by TCRdb with MiXCR from the 5' RACE reads. The table has over 10,000 distinct CDR3 sequences, 23% seen once. The sample taken for sequencing was naive CD4+ T cells sorted from blood. Subset of the sample: naive CD4+ T cells, CD4+CD45RA+CD25-. This receptor was identified in a female donor with breast cancer.

CDR3 bases: TGTGCCAGCTCGGAACAGGGTGGAAACACCTTC. Its protein is CASSEQGGNTF. The chain is built from TRBV6-5 and TRBJ1-2; a weak D match, TRBD1 (6 bases). CDR3 length: 11 amino acids. Germline CDR1 MNHEY, CDR2 SVGAGI. The V and J ends lost 8 bases and 12 bases respectively, with 16 bases between them.